This TCR beta chain was observed in a study of cytotoxic CD8 clonotypes in ibrutinib-treated CLL. For the study at large: Patients attained about 25 partial and 2 complete responses; at median 68 months, about 14 remained remitted while some 12 progressed.

The table lists this clone with a few counts. Germline V gene lookup returns CDR1 ENHRY and CDR2 SYGVKD. CDR3 length: 15 amino acids. After removal of 4 bases from V and 0 bases from J, the junction contained 5 bases not matched to a gene. Target depth was 1 in 200,000 to 1 in 1 million T cells, about 10x per clonotype. Generated by immunoSEQ multiplex PCR, the TCRdb table keeps only in-frame clones and is missing some. The sample shows some 350,000 clones, over 60% of them seen only once. The origin of this receptor is a human donor with chronic lymphocytic leukemia. The source was PBMCs, collected after 36 months of ibrutinib treatment. The chain recombines TRBV10-3 with TRBJ2-7; 8 bases align to TRBD1. Here the CDR3 DNA reads TGTGCCATCAGTGGGGACAGGCGAAGCTCCTACGAGCAGTACTTC. Its translation is CAISGDRRSSYEQYF.